Below, 9 T cell receptor beta chains from the same sample are listed, as sequenced in a study of shared clonotypes between healthy human individuals. Sequenced by immunoSEQ multiplex PCR; TCRdb stores in-frame clones only, minus some. The table records over 850,000 clones, roughly 74% of them present only once. Material for sequencing was memory CD4+ T cells from PBMCs. Indicated subset: CD45RA-negative fraction. These receptor sequences come from a man aged 18-30 years in good health. Some clones in this sample may be carry-over from other donors' samples.

This sequence joins TRBV7-2 and TRBJ2-2; no firm D call. Germline assignment: CDR1 SGHTA and CDR2 FQGNSA. This CDR3 comprises 14 residues. V dropped 6 bases and J dropped 8 bases, with 16 bases sitting between them. CDR3 sequence (DNA): TGTGCCAGCAGTTCCGGGTCCAAGGTGGGGGAGCTGTTTTTT. It yields the protein CASSSGSKVGELFF.

The genes are TRBV6-1 and TRBJ2-1; the match to TRBD1 covers 9 bases. The CDR3 consists of 13 residues. The trim removed 8 bases at V and 9 bases at J, leaving 8 bases unmatched. Germline V gives CDR1 MNHNS, CDR2 SASEGT. This chain's CDR3 is CASVRQGGSEQFF. The DNA of the CDR3 is TGTGCCAGCGTCAGACAGGGGGGCAGTGAGCAGTTCTTC.

This chain connects TRBV7-9 to TRBJ2-1; 9 nucleotides line up with TRBD1. The germline gives CDR1 SEHNR, CDR2 FQNEAQ (reference sequence). The CDR3 runs 12 residues. In DNA form, the CDR3 reads TGTGCGGTACAGGGGGCAGTCAATGAGCAGTTCTTC. Translating it yields CAVQGAVNEQFF.

The chain uses TRBV4-2 and TRBJ2-2, with 8 bases fitting TRBD2. Germline V lookup: CDR1 LGHNA, CDR2 YNFKEQ. This CDR3 spans 14 amino acids. The J segment lost 6 bases and the V segment lost 2 bases, leaving 2 bases of the junction unmatched. CDR3 amino acids: CASSQRGGPGELFF. CDR3 sequence (DNA): TGTGCCAGCAGCCAACGGGGGGGTCCCGGGGAGCTGTTTTTT.

This clone has just one count. This chain connects TRBV6-1 to TRBJ1-2, with TRBD1 as a possible D gene (5 bases). V lost 10 bases and J lost 0, with 15 bases in between. The germline V gene encodes CDR1 MNHNS and CDR2 SASEGT. The CDR3 contains 14 residues. CDR3 loop: CATSPGTANYGYTF. The CDR3 nucleotides read TGTGCCACATCCCCGGGGACCGCTAACTATGGCTACACCTTC.

This clone came up many times. The rearrangement uses TRBV4-3 and TRBJ2-3; no firm D call. The V and J ends lost 1 base and 5 bases respectively, with 19 bases between them. CDR3 size: 17 residues. From germline, CDR1 is LGHNA and CDR2 YSLEER. The CDR3 coding sequence is TGCGCCAGCAGCCAAGGTCCCCGCAGACCGGCATTAGATACGCAGTATTTT. It yields the protein CASSQGPRRPALDTQYF.

CDR3: CAWSDNYEQYF. The CDR3 DNA reads TGTGCCTGGAGTGACAACTACGAGCAGTACTTC. The rearrangement uses TRBV30 and TRBJ2-5; D is undetermined. With the DNA end fitting TRBJ2-7 better, the J assignment may be wrong. The CDR3 has 11 amino acids. Germline assignment: CDR1 GTSNPN and CDR2 SVGIG (reference sequence).

The J gene is TRBJ2-5, the V gene TRBV7-2, with 9 bases identical to TRBD1. This CDR3 has 18 amino acids. Germline V lookup: CDR1 SGHTA, CDR2 FQGNSA. Unmatched junction bases numbered 12, after V lost 1 base and J lost 3 bases. CDR3 nucleotides: TGTGCCAGCAGCTTAGGGGACAGGGTCGGGCGGGTGGAAGAGACCCAGTACTTC. This encodes CASSLGDRVGRVEETQYF.

This clone occurred a few times. This rearrangement joins TRBV30 to TRBJ2-3, with 7 bases aligning to TRBD2. CDR3 length equals 13 residues. Germline CDR1 reads GTSNPN; CDR2 reads SVGIG (reference sequence). V was clipped by 8 bases and J by 4 bases; unmatched bases: 9. For the CDR3, the DNA is TGTGCCCGTGGGGGAGGGAGCTCAGATACGCAGTATTTT. This codes for CARGGGSSDTQYF. The variable domain in full, completed from reference TRBV30 and TRBJ2-3, reads SQTIHQWPATLVQPVGSPLSLECTVEGTSNPNLYWYRQAAGRGLQLLFYSVGIGQISSEVPQNLSASRPQDRQFILSSKKLLLSDSGFYLCARGGGSSDTQYFGPGTRLTVL.